This TCR beta chain was sequenced for a study of vaccination and CD4 T cells after COVID-19. Study-level information: Researchers treated control cultures with a CEFX pool, an HIV-1 Nef pool, or no peptide.

Germline values: CDR1 LNHDA, CDR2 SQIVND (reference sequence). The J segment lost 2 bases and the V segment lost 6 bases, leaving 7 bases of the junction unmatched. This CDR3 spans 15 amino acids. Treatment: roughly 10-day PBMC culture with coronavirus spike peptide pools or control peptides (ViraFEST assay). Researchers collected the unexposed donor's CD4+ T cells before the COVID-19 pandemic (2011-2018). A remark on this clonotype: Its specificity is not known.

Sequence data for DNA of cultured CD4+ T cells were generated by the Oncomine TCR Beta short-read assay. TCRdb fed the PCR reads into MiXCR, producing one record per CDR3 protein. The sample lists 9,000 to 10,000 distinct CDR3 sequences, about half seen once, with about 24% in the top ten. This TCR derives from a human donor in good health. The rearrangement uses TRBV19 and TRBJ2-3; 8 bases are shared with TRBD2. The sequenced sample consisted of CD4+ T cells from blood, cultured in vitro. The CDR3 loop is CASSLRTSNTDTQYF. CDR3 nucleotide sequence: TGTGCCAGTAGCCTAAGGACTAGCAACACAGATACGCAGTATTTT.